This T cell receptor beta chain was observed in a study of tumor and adjacent non-tumor tissue in lung cancer. About the research overall: Some 4.2 million productive TCRbeta reads were obtained per sample on average. Study-level results: TCR diversity was significantly greater in tumor than normal lung tissue. Tumor repertoires had a smaller top 100 clone share than normal lung.

With respect to this clonotype: Antigen unknown. The conserved phenylalanine or tryptophan is not found at the CDR3 terminus, so this likely reflects a read error.

The CDR3 consists of 16 residues. The V end was cut by 2 bases, the J end by 4 bases, with 20 bases between. Germline loops: CDR1 DFQATT, CDR2 SNEGSKA (reference sequence). This sample's RNA came from whole unsorted tissue. The normal lung tissue was taken more than 3 cm from the tumor edge. The library came from three nested PCR rounds adapted from ARM-PCR protocols. TCRdb itself ran the multiplex PCR reads through MiXCR, one entry per CDR3 protein. The sample includes over 40,000 distinct CDR3 sequences, 74% seen only once; the top ten take approximately 23%. The specimen was distant non-tumor lung tissue. The V gene is TRBV20-1, the J gene TRBJ2-5; D might be TRBD2 (6 bases). The TCR originated in a woman aged 60-75 years with non-small cell lung cancer. The CDR3 nucleotides read TGCAGTGCTAGAAATCAGATGGCGACTAGGCCAGAGACCCAGTACTCC. As protein: CSARNQMATRPETQYS.